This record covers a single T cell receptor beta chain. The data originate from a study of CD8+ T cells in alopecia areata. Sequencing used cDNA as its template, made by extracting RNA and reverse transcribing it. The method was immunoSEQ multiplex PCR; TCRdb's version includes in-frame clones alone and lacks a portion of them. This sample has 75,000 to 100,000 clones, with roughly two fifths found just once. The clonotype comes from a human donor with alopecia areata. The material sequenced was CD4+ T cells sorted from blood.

Here the CDR3 DNA reads TGTGCCTGGAGTGTAAGAGGGCCCAACTACAATGAGCAGTTCTTC. It encodes CAWSVRGPNYNEQFF. The rearrangement uses TRBV30 and TRBJ2-1, with D possibly matching TRBD2 (5 bases). V was clipped by 0 bases and J by 3 bases, with 12 bases between them. This CDR3 is built from 15 residues. Germline-derived CDR1 and CDR2 are GTSNPN and SVGIG (reference sequence).